The entry that follows covers one T cell receptor beta chain sequence. Original analysis: Nucleated cell number was recorded as an estimate derived from reference gene primer amplification. Here immunoSEQ multiplex PCR was the method, and the copy in TCRdb shows in-frame clones only, minus some. V and J calls and clone size come straight from that table; D and trimming were deduced from the DNA. Found here are some 66,000 clones, about 91% of them singletons; the top ten hold 7.3%. This sample is part of a study of blood T cell repertoires in COVID-19. Study-wide context: Donors in the United States, Italy and Spain gave samples during acute or convalescent COVID-19. T cells, B-cell-depleted T cells, or PBMCs provided the cDNA or gDNA that served as material.

Germline trimming cut 2 bases from V and 4 bases from J; bases unmatched to any gene: 7. The CDR3 is 17 amino acids. Germline assignment: CDR1 MNHEY and CDR2 SVGEGT. This chain connects TRBV6-2 or TRBV6-3 to TRBJ2-7; 14 nucleotides match TRBD2. Sequencing used peripheral blood. This clonotype was sampled from a human donor in a cohort sampled during active COVID-19. CDR3 coding DNA: TGTGCCAGCAGTTACGGGCAGGGGACTAGCGGGAGTTACGAGCAGTACTTC. Encoded protein: CASSYGQGTSGSYEQYF.